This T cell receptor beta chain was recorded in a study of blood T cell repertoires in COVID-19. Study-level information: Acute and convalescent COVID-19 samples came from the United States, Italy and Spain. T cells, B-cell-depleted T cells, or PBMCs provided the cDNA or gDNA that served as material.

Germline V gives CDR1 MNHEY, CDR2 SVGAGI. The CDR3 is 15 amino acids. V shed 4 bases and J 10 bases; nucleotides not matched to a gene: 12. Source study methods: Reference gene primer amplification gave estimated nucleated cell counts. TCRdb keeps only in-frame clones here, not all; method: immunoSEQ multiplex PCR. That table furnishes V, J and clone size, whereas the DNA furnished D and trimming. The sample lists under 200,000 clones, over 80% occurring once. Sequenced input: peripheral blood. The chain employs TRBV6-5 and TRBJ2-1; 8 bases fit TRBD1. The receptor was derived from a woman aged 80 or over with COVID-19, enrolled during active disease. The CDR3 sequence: CASSFLAQGAGEQFF. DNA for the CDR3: TGTGCCAGCAGTTTTTTAGCGCAGGGGGCTGGGGAGCAGTTCTTC.